The 30 T cell receptor beta chains reported below all come from one sample, sequenced in a study of blood T cell repertoires in COVID-19. Sequencing was performed with immunoSEQ multiplex PCR; in TCRdb, only in-frame clones are kept and a portion is missing. In the table there are a few hundred thousand clones, roughly 90% of which are singletons. Sequencing was carried out using peripheral blood. The receptors originated from a man younger than 30 who had recovered from COVID-19.

This chain uses TRBV6-5 with TRBJ2-2; D possibly corresponds to TRBD2 (5 bases). The CDR3 has 16 amino acids. The V and J ends lost 0 bases and 0 bases respectively, with 8 bases between them. Germline assignment: CDR1 MNHEY and CDR2 SVGAGI. For the CDR3, the DNA is TGTGCCAGCAGTTACTCGACGCGGGCGAACACCGGGGAGCTGTTTTTT. Its translation is CASSYSTRANTGELFF.

The J gene is TRBJ2-1, the V gene TRBV6-5; TRBD1 aligns across 9 bases. The ends lost 6 bases at V and 8 bases at J; junction bases unmatched: 11. Germline values: CDR1 MNHEY, CDR2 SVGAGI. The CDR3 consists of 15 residues. This CDR3 is CASRRRQGGEDEQFF. The CDR3, as DNA: TGTGCCAGCAGACGCCGACAGGGGGGAGAGGATGAGCAGTTCTTC.

V gene TRBV30 combines with J gene TRBJ2-7; 7 nucleotides line up with TRBD1. The germline CDR1 and CDR2 sequences are GTSNPN and SVGIG (reference sequence). The CDR3 runs to 13 residues. V shed 2 bases, J shed 3 bases, and the junction held 4 bases outside the gene matches. For the CDR3, the DNA is TGTGCCTGGAGTACACGGACAGGCTACGAGCAGTACTTC. Its translation is CAWSTRTGYEQYF.

The chain uses TRBV6-6 and TRBJ1-2, with 8 bases lining up with TRBD1. The germline V gene encodes CDR1 MNHNY and CDR2 SVGAGI (reference sequence). The CDR3 has 13 amino acids. Unmatched junction bases numbered 10, after V lost 10 bases and J lost 6 bases. In DNA form, the CDR3 reads TGTGCCACTAAACCGACAGGGGAGGATGGCTACACCTTC. This gives the protein CATKPTGEDGYTF.

This clone was picked up a small number of times. This chain joins TRBV4-1 and TRBJ2-2; perhaps TRBD1 as D (6 bases). Trimming removed 4 bases from V and 7 bases from J, with 19 bases in between. The germline V gene encodes CDR1 MGHRA and CDR2 YSYEKL. The CDR3 has 16 residues. CDR3 region: CASSLRRTADDGELFF. In DNA form, the CDR3 reads TGCGCCAGCAGCCTGCGGAGGACAGCCGACGACGGGGAGCTGTTTTTT.

V is TRBV3-1 (or the pseudogene TRBV3-2) and J is TRBJ2-3; tentative D call: TRBD2 (6 bases). This CDR3 comprises 12 residues. Trimming shortened V by 3 bases and J by 5 bases, and 6 bases separated the two germline ends. Germline CDR1 and CDR2: LGHDT and YNNKEL (reference sequence). The CDR3 protein is CASSHGGDTQYF. DNA for the CDR3: TGTGCCAGCAGCCACGGGGGAGATACGCAGTATTTT.

V and J are TRBV3-1 (or the pseudogene TRBV3-2) and TRBJ2-3; 9 bases align to TRBD2. Germline V lookup: CDR1 LGHDT, CDR2 YNNKEL (reference sequence). J gave up 6 bases and V 5 bases, and 12 bases lay outside the gene matches. The CDR3 has 16 residues. CDR3 in amino acids: CASSILAGGNGDTQYF. CDR3 DNA: TGTGCCAGCAGCATTTTGGCGGGGGGGAACGGGGATACGCAGTATTTT.

V gene TRBV2 combines with J gene TRBJ2-2, with 7 bases lining up with TRBD2. CDR1 SNHLY and CDR2 FYNNEI come from the germline V gene. The J segment lost 8 bases and the V segment lost 5 bases, leaving 8 bases of the junction unmatched. This CDR3 has 14 amino acids. CDR3 sequence: CASSTSGGGGELFF. Here the CDR3 DNA reads TGTGCCAGCAGTACCTCGGGGGGTGGAGGGGAGCTGTTTTTT.

The rearrangement links TRBV27 to TRBJ2-1; TRBD2 matches at 9 bases. This CDR3 contains 14 residues. V trimming: 5 bases; J trimming: 4 bases; junction bases outside the gene matches: 3. Per the germline V gene, CDR1 is MNHEY and CDR2 is SMNVEV (reference sequence). The DNA for the CDR3 is TGTGCCAGCAGTCTAGCGGGACAATACAATGAGCAGTTCTTC. It yields the protein CASSLAGQYNEQFF.

The chain recombines TRBV27 with TRBJ2-7; D may be TRBD2 (7 bases). CDR1 and CDR2 (germline): MNHEY, SMNVEV (reference sequence). Trimming removed 10 bases at V and 2 bases at J, with 21 bases between. The CDR3 runs 15 residues. CDR3 in amino acids: CATKGGQAETYEQYF. The CDR3 DNA reads as TGTGCCACTAAGGGGGGGCAGGCCGAAACCTACGAGCAGTACTTC.

The chain has TRBV7-9 and TRBJ2-3; TRBD2 agrees at 9 bases. Germline CDR1 SEHNR, CDR2 FQNEAQ (reference sequence). The trim removed 3 bases at V and 1 base at J, leaving 8 bases unmatched. The CDR3 totals 17 residues. The CDR3: CASSFGAGGRRTDTQYF. Written as DNA, the CDR3 is TGTGCCAGCAGCTTCGGTGCGGGGGGGCGTCGCACAGATACGCAGTATTTT.

As for this clone: The sample holds other DNA sequences that translate to the same CDR3. The V gene is TRBV18, the J gene TRBJ2-2; weak D call: TRBD2 (6 bases). The CDR3 runs to 14 residues. V lost 0 bases, J lost 5 bases, and 7 bases lay in between. Germline CDR1 is KGHSH and CDR2 is LQKENI. CDR3 region: CASSPPGGTGELFF. Here the CDR3 DNA reads TGTGCCAGCTCACCACCGGGGGGAACCGGGGAGCTGTTTTTT.

The rearrangement uses TRBV6-2 or TRBV6-3 and TRBJ2-5; D is perhaps TRBD1 (5 bases). This CDR3 is 14 amino acids long. V gave up 0 bases and J gave up 5 bases, with 10 bases separating them. Germline values: CDR1 MNHEY, CDR2 SVGEGT. The CDR3 region has the DNA TGTGCCAGCAGTTACTCTAAGGGGCAGGAGACCCAGTACTTC. Translated: CASSYSKGQETQYF.

The V call is TRBV5-1, the J call TRBJ2-1, with TRBD1 identical over 7 bases. Trimming at V came to 0 bases and at J to 6 bases, leaving 0 bases not matched to a gene. Germline CDR1 and CDR2: SGHRS and YFSETQ. The CDR3 loop spans 13 amino acids. CDR3 loop: CASSLGTGNEQFF. The CDR3, as DNA: TGCGCCAGCAGCTTGGGGACAGGCAATGAGCAGTTCTTC.

V and J are TRBV6-5 and TRBJ1-5, with D maybe TRBD1 (5 bases). V lost 0 bases and J lost 6, with 9 bases in between. There are 14 residues in the CDR3. The germline CDR1 and CDR2 sequences are MNHEY and SVGAGI. The CDR3 region has the DNA TGTGCCAGCAGTTACTCGGAGGGGCGTCAGCCCCAGCATTTT. Its protein product is CASSYSEGRQPQHF.

This chain links TRBV19 with TRBJ1-4; 7 bases are a match to TRBD1. The V gene's germline CDR1 is LNHDA and CDR2 SQIVND (reference sequence). This CDR3 comprises 20 residues. V lost 6 bases to trimming and J lost 1 base; unmatched junction nucleotides: 20. This CDR3 reads CASRPGFGTDIFGTNEKLFF. CDR3 nucleotides: TGTGCCAGTAGACCAGGTTTCGGGACAGATATTTTTGGAACTAATGAAAAACTGTTTTTT. The variable domain in full, completed from reference TRBV19 and TRBJ1-4, reads DGGITQSPKYLFRKEGQNVTLSCEQNLNHDAMYWYRQDPGQGLRLIYYSQIVNDFQKGDIAEGYSVSREKKESFPLTVTSAQKNPTAFYLCASRPGFGTDIFGTNEKLFFGSGTQLSVL.

The chain carries TRBV5-1 and TRBJ1-2; 9 bases map to TRBD1. The V segment lost 1 base and the J segment 8 bases; nucleotides outside the gene matches: 18. The CDR3 covers 18 residues. Germline lookup yields CDR1 SGHRS and CDR2 YFSETQ. The CDR3 protein is CASSLSGGLQGAFSGYTF. DNA for the CDR3: TGCGCCAGCAGCTTGTCCGGGGGCTTACAGGGGGCCTTTTCAGGCTACACCTTC.

The chain recombines TRBV2 with TRBJ2-7; 7 bases fit TRBD1. The CDR3 has 14 residues. The V gene's germline CDR1 is SNHLY and CDR2 FYNNEI. J gave up 1 base and V 5 bases, and 5 bases lay outside the gene matches. CDR3 DNA sequence: TGTGCCAGCAGTTCGGGACAGAATTCCTACGAGCAGTACTTC. It is translated as CASSSGQNSYEQYF.

This clone appeared once. V and J are TRBV5-1 and TRBJ1-2; D perhaps matches TRBD1 (6 bases). Germline CDR1 is SGHRS and CDR2 is YFSETQ. The CDR3 extends over 16 amino acids. V was shortened by 5 bases and J by 1 base, with 18 bases between the two germline ends. The CDR3 bases are TGCGCCAGCAGTCCCCTGGACAGATCTCTTAACTATGGCTACACCTTC. Amino acid sequence: CASSPLDRSLNYGYTF.

This chain uses TRBV6-4 with TRBJ2-1; 12 nucleotides agree with TRBD2. J lost 4 bases, V lost 6 bases, and 4 bases had no gene match. The germline V gene has CDR1 MRHNA and CDR2 SNTAGT. This CDR3 has 15 residues. The CDR3 sequence is CASSLLAGGYNEQFF. In DNA form, the CDR3 reads TGTGCCAGCAGCCTACTAGCGGGGGGATACAATGAGCAGTTCTTC.

This rearrangement joins TRBV14 to TRBJ2-3, with D perhaps TRBD2 (5 bases). This CDR3 has 14 residues. Germline lookup yields CDR1 SGHDN and CDR2 FVKESK. Trimming shortened V by 0 bases and J by 7 bases, and 11 bases separated the two germline ends. CDR3 bases: TGTGCCAGCAGCCAAGATAGAGGGCGCAATACGCAGTATTTT. It specifies CASSQDRGRNTQYF.

The genes are TRBV7-3 and TRBJ2-1, with 8 bases fitting TRBD2. V was clipped by 2 bases and J by 9 bases; unmatched bases: 18. Germline loops: CDR1 SGHTA, CDR2 FQGTGA. The CDR3 is 18 amino acids. As DNA, the CDR3 is TGTGCCAGCAGCTTAGGTTTCGCAGGGAAGCGGGGGCCCGGTGAGCAGTTCTTC. It translates to CASSLGFAGKRGPGEQFF.

The CDR3 DNA sequence: TGTGCCAGCAGCGCAGTGGGGACTACCGGCGAGCAGTTCTTC. This codes for CASSAVGTTGEQFF. V gene TRBV7-2 combines with J gene TRBJ2-1; 7 bases are a match to TRBD2. This CDR3 comprises 14 residues. Germline V gives CDR1 SGHTA, CDR2 FQGNSA. Losses at the gene ends were 5 bases for V and 10 bases for J; bases not matched to a gene: 11.

The rearrangement uses TRBV11-3 and TRBJ2-2; D is unresolved. V dropped 7 bases and J dropped 1 base, with 7 bases sitting between them. The CDR3 extends over 13 amino acids. From germline, CDR1 is SGHNT and CDR2 YENEEA. The CDR3 region has the DNA TGTGCCAGCAATTCTAGGAACACCGGGGAGCTGTTTTTT. Encoded protein: CASNSRNTGELFF.

Comments on this clone: This specimen includes other DNA sequences encoding the same CDR3. The chain employs TRBV12-3 or TRBV12-4 and TRBJ1-3; D remains ambiguous. Trimming removed 3 bases from V and 1 base from J, with 4 bases in between. CDR3 size: 13 residues. CDR3 nucleotides: TGTGCCAGCAGTTTCACATCTGGAAACACCATATATTTT. Protein: CASSFTSGNTIYF.

The V gene is TRBV3-1 (or the pseudogene TRBV3-2), the J gene TRBJ2-1; 13 bases align to TRBD2. The trim removed 0 bases at V and 8 bases at J, leaving 10 bases unmatched. This CDR3 is built from 18 residues. In germline, CDR1 is LGHDT, CDR2 YNNKEL (reference sequence). The CDR3, as DNA: TGTGCCAGCAGCCAAGAAAGTGGACTAGCGGGAGTGGTCGATGAGCAGTTCTTC. It yields the protein CASSQESGLAGVVDEQFF.

The chain has TRBV5-4 and TRBJ1-1; no firm D call. Germline V gene data show CDR1 as SGHNT and CDR2 as YYREEE (reference sequence). V gave up 4 bases and J gave up 5 bases, with 18 bases separating them. The CDR3 loop spans 15 amino acids. CDR3 protein: CASSRSPKEETEAFF. For the CDR3, the DNA is TGTGCCAGCAGCCGATCCCCCAAGGAGGAAACTGAAGCTTTCTTT.

With regard to this clone: Distinct nucleotide sequences in the sample also encode this CDR3. V gene TRBV7-9 combines with J gene TRBJ2-7; D perhaps matches TRBD2 (5 bases). This CDR3 comprises 14 residues. The ends were cut back, 1 base at V and 1 base at J, with 8 bases in the middle. Looked up from germline, CDR1 is SEHNR and CDR2 is FQNEAQ (reference sequence). The CDR3 sequence is CASSLGTGSYEQYF. CDR3 sequence (DNA): TGTGCCAGCAGCTTAGGAACGGGATCCTACGAGCAGTACTTC.

V is TRBV12-3 or TRBV12-4 and J is TRBJ2-7; no clear D. The CDR3 is 13 amino acids. The ends were cut back, 8 bases at V and 0 bases at J, with 11 bases in the middle. The CDR3 is CASGTQSSYEQYF. The CDR3 DNA is TGTGCCAGCGGCACACAAAGCTCCTACGAGCAGTACTTC.

The chain recombines TRBV6-5 with TRBJ2-7; 7 nucleotides agree with TRBD2. The CDR3 is made up of 13 amino acids. With V trimmed by 10 bases and J by 2 bases, 8 bases remained unmatched. CDR1 is MNHEY and CDR2 is SVGAGI in the germline V gene. The CDR3 sequence: CATQREIPYEQYF. CDR3 nucleotides: TGTGCCACCCAGCGGGAAATCCCCTACGAGCAGTACTTC.